This T cell receptor beta chain emerged from a study of cytomegalovirus exposure and HLA in healthy donors. Study outcomes and limitations: What a later analysis showed was that several of the most significant clusters appeared linked to common viral pathogens.

PCR involved 60 Vbeta and 13 Jbeta primers. Assay: immunoSEQ multiplex PCR; the TCRdb copy retains only in-frame clones and omits some. Here the sample spans more than 90,000 clones, approximately 81% being singletons. Regarding this clone: The target antigen is unknown.

The TCR originated in a woman aged 18 to 35 in good health and CMV-seropositive. The sample was PBMCs.

The CDR3 here is CATSISGSTYEQYF. CDR3 nucleotides: TGTGCCACCAGCATTAGCGGATCCACCTACGAGCAGTACTTC. The chain couples TRBV15 to TRBJ2-7; maybe TRBD2 (6 bases). V lost 4 bases and J 2 bases, leaving 12 bases between the germline ends. CDR1 and CDR2 from the germline V gene are LNHNV and YYDKDF (reference sequence). The CDR3 runs to 14 residues.